This T cell receptor beta chain comes out of a study of blood T cell repertoires in COVID-19. On the study more broadly: There were acute and convalescent COVID-19 samples, and they came from the United States, Italy and Spain.

The V and J ends lost 1 base and 7 bases, in that order; junction bases with no gene match: 11. Germline V gene sequence: CDR1 SGHRS, CDR2 YFSETQ. The CDR3 loop spans 19 amino acids. Libraries were prepared by immunoSEQ multiplex PCR; TCRdb keeps only in-frame clonotypes and omits some of them. Of roughly 250,000 clones listed, 70% to 90% are singletons. Input material: peripheral blood. The sequence came from a woman aged 40-49 years who had recovered from COVID-19. This chain connects TRBV5-1 to TRBJ2-1; TRBD2 matches at 16 bases. The CDR3 sequence is CASSLNLGLAGGLTNEQFF. Written as DNA, the CDR3 is TGCGCCAGCAGCTTGAATCTGGGACTAGCGGGGGGGCTGACGAATGAGCAGTTCTTC.